The clone carrying this TCR beta chain appeared once. These data belong to a study of blood T cell repertoires in COVID-19. This CDR3 comprises 15 residues. The authors' processing: Estimation of nucleated cell counts was performed using reference gene primer amplification. Sequenced by immunoSEQ multiplex PCR; TCRdb stores in-frame clones only, minus some. V, J and clone size reflect that table, while D and trimming were determined from the DNA. The sample has 120,000 to 150,000 clones; about 83% are singletons. The source of this sequence is a man aged 45-65 years with acute or convalescent COVID-19. This chain links TRBV21-1 with TRBJ1-6; the D call of TRBD1 is as the table states it, not checked on the DNA. TRBV21-1 represents a pseudogene. Material for sequencing was peripheral blood. CDR3 residues: CASSKGQGLNSPLHF. CDR3 bases: TGTGCCAGCAGCAAGGGGCAGGGGCTTAATTCACCCCTCCACTTT.